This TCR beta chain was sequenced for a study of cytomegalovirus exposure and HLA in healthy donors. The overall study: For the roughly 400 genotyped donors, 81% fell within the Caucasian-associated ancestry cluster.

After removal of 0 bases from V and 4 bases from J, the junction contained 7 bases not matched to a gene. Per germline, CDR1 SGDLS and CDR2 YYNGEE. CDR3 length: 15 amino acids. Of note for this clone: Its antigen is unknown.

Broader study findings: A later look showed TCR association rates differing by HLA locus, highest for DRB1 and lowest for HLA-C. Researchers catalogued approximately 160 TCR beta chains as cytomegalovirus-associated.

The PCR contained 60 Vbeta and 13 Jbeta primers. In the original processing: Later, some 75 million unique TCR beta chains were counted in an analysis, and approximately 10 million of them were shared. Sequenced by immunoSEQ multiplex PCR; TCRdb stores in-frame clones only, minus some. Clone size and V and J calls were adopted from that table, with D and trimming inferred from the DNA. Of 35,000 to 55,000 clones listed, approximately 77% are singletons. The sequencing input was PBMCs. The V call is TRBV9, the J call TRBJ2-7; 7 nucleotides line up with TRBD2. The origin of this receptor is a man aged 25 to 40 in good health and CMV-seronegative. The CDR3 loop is CASSVDSSGVYEQYF. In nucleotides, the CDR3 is TGTGCCAGCAGCGTAGATTCTAGCGGAGTTTACGAGCAGTACTTC.